Listed here are 18 T cell receptor beta chains from one sample, sequenced in a study of shared clonotypes between healthy human individuals. Data came from immunoSEQ multiplex PCR; TCRdb stores just in-frame clones and leaves some out. The sample holds about 2.4 million clones, around nine tenths seen once. What was sequenced was naive CD4+ T cells sorted from blood. Stated subset: CD45RA+ positively selected. The origin of the receptors is a man younger than 35 in good health.

This chain connects TRBV2 to TRBJ1-6; D unclear. This CDR3 has 15 amino acids. CDR1 and CDR2 (germline): SNHLY, FYNNEI. V lost 4 bases, J lost 8 bases, and 15 bases lay in between. As DNA, the CDR3 is TGTGCCAGCAGTGGTCGCAGGTCGGAGTATTCACCCCTCCACTTT. This translates into CASSGRRSEYSPLHF.

The sample holds a few counts of this clone. This chain uses TRBV19 with TRBJ1-1; D gene unclear. The CDR3 runs to 14 residues. V lost 5 bases to trimming and J lost 0 bases, with 10 bases between them. Germline V lookup: CDR1 LNHDA, CDR2 SQIVND (reference sequence). The CDR3 bases are TGTGCCAGTAGTTTGGGGATCGTGAACACTGAAGCTTTCTTT. It is translated as CASSLGIVNTEAFF. The full variable domain, in which reference TRBV19 and TRBJ1-1 provide the parts outside the CDR3, is DGGITQSPKYLFRKEGQNVTLSCEQNLNHDAMYWYRQDPGQGLRLIYYSQIVNDFQKGDIAEGYSVSREKKESFPLTVTSAQKNPTAFYLCASSLGIVNTEAFFGQGTRLTVV.

The chain joins TRBV27 to TRBJ2-3; 14 bases agree with TRBD2. Germline loops: CDR1 MNHEY, CDR2 SMNVEV (reference sequence). CDR3 length: 20 residues. J was trimmed by 0 bases and V by 5 bases; bases with no gene match: 13. CDR3 in DNA: TGTGCCAGCAGTCCAGGACTAGCGGGGGGCTGGGTGCCTAGCACAGATACGCAGTATTTT. It is translated as CASSPGLAGGWVPSTDTQYF.

A note on this clone: Other DNA sequences within the sample encode an identical CDR3. The chain joins TRBV28 to TRBJ1-2; D gene ambiguous. This CDR3 is 12 amino acids long. CDR1 and CDR2 from the germline V gene are MDHEN and SYDVKM. The V end was cut by 6 bases, the J end by 4 bases, with 9 bases between. CDR3 residues: CASSSRSYGYTF. In DNA, the CDR3 is TGTGCCAGCAGCTCCAGGTCCTATGGCTACACCTTC.

The chain uses TRBV6-4 and TRBJ2-4; no reliable D call. Germline V gene lookup returns CDR1 MRHNA and CDR2 SNTAGT. The CDR3 is made up of 14 amino acids. V shed 0 bases and J shed 3 bases, with 6 bases lying between them. CDR3 amino acids: CASSDSGFKNIQYF. CDR3 nucleotides: TGTGCCAGCAGTGACTCGGGATTCAAAAACATTCAGTACTTC.

The CDR3 coding sequence is TGTGCCAGCAGTGAGCCCACTAGCGGGAGGGATGAGACCCAGTACTTC. Translated: CASSEPTSGRDETQYF. The V gene is TRBV2, the J gene TRBJ2-5; 13 nucleotides align to TRBD2. This CDR3 has 16 amino acids. CDR1 and CDR2 from the germline V gene are SNHLY and FYNNEI. The junction had 6 bases not matched to a gene; V was cut back by 3 bases and J by 5 bases.

V usage is TRBV18 and J usage is TRBJ1-5; 7 bases line up with TRBD1. Trimming removed 5 bases from V and 7 bases from J; junction bases left unmatched: 8. The CDR3 sequence is 14 residues long. The germline CDR1 and CDR2 sequences are KGHSH and LQKENI. CDR3 loop: CASSSGQSYQPQHF. The CDR3, as DNA: TGTGCCAGCTCATCGGGACAGAGTTACCAGCCCCAGCATTTT.

This chain joins TRBV28 and TRBJ2-3, with TRBD2 matching 10 bases. The CDR3 spans 21 residues. V was clipped by 4 bases and J by 1 base; unmatched bases: 20. Looked up from germline, CDR1 is MDHEN and CDR2 is SYDVKM. CDR3 region: CASSSRDPGLARGRGTDTQYF. The CDR3 bases are TGTGCCAGCAGTTCTAGGGACCCGGGACTAGCGCGGGGGCGGGGCACAGATACGCAGTATTTT.

The gene calls are TRBV28 and TRBJ2-5; D possibly corresponds to TRBD2 (5 bases). This CDR3 comprises 11 residues. Germline-derived CDR1 and CDR2 are MDHEN and SYDVKM. Trimming cost V 1 base and J 11 bases, with 8 bases left between them. CDR3 amino acids: CASSLFGEQYF. The CDR3 region has the DNA TGTGCCAGCAGTTTATTCGGGGAGCAGTACTTC.

This clone was picked up one time. The CDR3 loop is CASSSPTEQYF. DNA for the CDR3: TGCGCCAGCAGCTCTCCTACCGAGCAGTACTTC. The rearrangement joins TRBV5-1 to TRBJ2-7; D not resolved. The CDR3 sequence is 11 residues long. Trimming removed 3 bases at V and 6 bases at J, with 7 bases between. The germline V gene encodes CDR1 SGHRS and CDR2 YFSETQ.

Points on this clone: Mismatch with germline at one junction end may stem from a read error. The gene calls are TRBV7-9 and TRBJ2-3; maybe TRBD2 (6 bases). This CDR3 has 13 amino acids. Germline values: CDR1 SEHNR, CDR2 FQNEAQ (reference sequence). The CDR3 DNA sequence: TGTGCCAGCAGCATAGCGGACATGTGGGCGCAGTATTTT. This translates into CASSIADMWAQYF. The full variable domain, in which reference TRBV7-9 and TRBJ2-3 provide the parts outside the CDR3, is DTGVSQNPRHKITKRGQNVTFRCDPISEHNRLYWYRQTLGQGPEFLTYFQNEAQLEKSRLLSDRFSAERPKGSFSTLEIQRTEQGDSAMYLCASSIADMWAQYFGPGTRLTVL.

This clone was observed once. The chain uses TRBV29-1 and TRBJ2-7, with D unclear. The CDR3 is 14 residues long. Germline V gene data show CDR1 as SQVTM and CDR2 as ANQGSEA. Deletions cut 2 bases from V and 0 bases from J, with 11 bases between. This chain's CDR3 is CSVEPRRSSYEQYF. CDR3 in DNA: TGCAGCGTTGAACCCCGGAGAAGCTCCTACGAGCAGTACTTC.

The chain has TRBV6-6 and TRBJ1-1; tentatively, D is TRBD1 (6 bases). Germline CDR1 and CDR2: MNHNY and SVGAGI (reference sequence). CDR3 length: 13 amino acids. V was pared by 5 bases and J by 6 bases, with 13 bases between. The CDR3, as DNA: TGTGCCAGCAGTGTAACAGGGACCCCTGAAGCTTTCTTT. Its protein product is CASSVTGTPEAFF.

The chain combines TRBV19 with TRBJ1-5; the match to TRBD1 covers 7 bases. In germline, CDR1 is LNHDA, CDR2 SQIVND (reference sequence). V gave up 6 bases and J gave up 0 bases; unmatched junction bases: 2. The length of the CDR3 is 14 residues. CDR3 bases: TGTGCCAGTAGAGGGGGCCTTAGCAATCAGCCCCAGCATTTT. Protein product: CASRGGLSNQPQHF. Full variable domain (outside the CDR3, taken from reference TRBV19 and TRBJ1-5): DGGITQSPKYLFRKEGQNVTLSCEQNLNHDAMYWYRQDPGQGLRLIYYSQIVNDFQKGDIAEGYSVSREKKESFPLTVTSAQKNPTAFYLCASRGGLSNQPQHFGDGTRLSIL.

The chain joins TRBV9 to TRBJ2-7, with D possibly matching TRBD1 (6 bases). Trimming shortened V by 8 bases and J by 3 bases, and 15 bases separated the two germline ends. Germline V lookup: CDR1 SGDLS, CDR2 YYNGEE. The CDR3 consists of 13 residues. DNA of the CDR3: TGTGCCAGGACTACAGGGTTCCGCTACGAGCAGTACTTC. It is translated as CARTTGFRYEQYF.

With regard to this clone: Additional DNA sequences in this sample encode the identical CDR3. The V and J genes are TRBV6-5 and TRBJ2-7; 7 bases are a match to TRBD1. This CDR3 region has 12 residues. V trimming: 6 bases; J trimming: 4 bases; junction bases outside the gene matches: 3. Germline assignment: CDR1 MNHEY and CDR2 SVGAGI. CDR3 residues: CASSLDRYEQYF. CDR3 DNA sequence: TGTGCCAGCAGCCTGGACAGGTACGAGCAGTACTTC.

Of note for this clone: The same CDR3 arises from other DNA sequences in this sample as well. The chain couples TRBV4-1 to TRBJ1-5; D unresolved. V shed 0 bases and J shed 3 bases, with 9 bases lying between them. Germline CDR1 is MGHRA and CDR2 is YSYEKL. The CDR3 is 15 amino acids. The CDR3 DNA reads TGCGCCAGCAGCCAAGATTGGCGGACCAATCAGCCCCAGCATTTT. Translating it yields CASSQDWRTNQPQHF.

Notes on this clone: The same CDR3 arises from other DNA sequences in this sample as well. V and J are TRBV18 and TRBJ1-1; D is ambiguous. CDR1 and CDR2 from the germline V gene are KGHSH and LQKENI. The CDR3 has 14 amino acids. The germline V and J ends were trimmed by 3 bases and 1 base, with 9 bases remaining between them. In nucleotides, the CDR3 is TGTGCCAGCTCACCCTTAAAAGGGAACACTGAAGCTTTCTTT. Amino acids: CASSPLKGNTEAFF.